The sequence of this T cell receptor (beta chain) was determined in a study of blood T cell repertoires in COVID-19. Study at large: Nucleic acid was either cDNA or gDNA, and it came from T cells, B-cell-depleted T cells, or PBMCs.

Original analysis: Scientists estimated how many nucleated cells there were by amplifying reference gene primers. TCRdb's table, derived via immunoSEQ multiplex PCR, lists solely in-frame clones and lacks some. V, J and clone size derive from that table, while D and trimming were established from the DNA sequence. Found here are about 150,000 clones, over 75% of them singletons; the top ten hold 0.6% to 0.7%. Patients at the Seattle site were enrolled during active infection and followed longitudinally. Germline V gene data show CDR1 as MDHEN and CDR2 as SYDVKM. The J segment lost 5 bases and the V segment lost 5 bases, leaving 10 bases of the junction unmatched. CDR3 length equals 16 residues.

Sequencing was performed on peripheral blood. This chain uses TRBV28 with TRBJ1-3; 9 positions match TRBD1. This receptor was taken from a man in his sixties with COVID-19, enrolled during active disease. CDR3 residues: CASSGRNRGQRNTIYF. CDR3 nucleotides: TGTGCCAGCAGTGGTCGGAACAGGGGGCAAAGAAACACCATATATTTT.